The 11 T cell receptor beta chains below come from one sample, sequenced in a study of blood T cells in healthy people across ages. PCR was performed a second time for roughly 6 to 12 cycles using a sample-barcoded 5' primer and a J-beta primer mix. Using its own MiXCR run on the 5' RACE reads, TCRdb lists one record per CDR3 protein. The sample gives more than 900,000 distinct CDR3 sequences, around 29% of which show up once; 9.5% to 13% is in the top ten. The sample also formed part of further work on T cells of mothers and their children.

Sample: blood. These receptors were taken from a woman aged 40-49 years in good health.

The chain carries TRBV7-9 and TRBJ1-1; the D is unclear. The ends were cut back, 5 bases at V and 7 bases at J, with 14 bases in the middle. The length of the CDR3 is 13 residues. Germline lookup yields CDR1 SEHNR and CDR2 FQNEAQ (reference sequence). CDR3 nucleotide sequence: TGTGCCAGCAGCGGTTGGTGGGAGTTTGAAGCTTTCTTT. Protein: CASSGWWEFEAFF.

This rearrangement joins TRBV5-1 to TRBJ1-2; 10 positions agree with TRBD1. The CDR3 is made up of 14 amino acids. The J segment lost 6 bases and the V segment lost 4 bases, leaving 6 bases of the junction unmatched. From germline, CDR1 is SGHRS and CDR2 YFSETQ. CDR3 sequence: CASSPGTGENGYTF. The CDR3 nucleotides read TGCGCCAGCAGCCCCGGGACAGGGGAGAATGGCTACACCTTC.

This sequence joins TRBV12-3 or TRBV12-4 and TRBJ1-1, with 7 bases fitting TRBD1. This CDR3 comprises 13 residues. V gave up 9 bases and J gave up 6 bases; unmatched junction bases: 10. The CDR3, as DNA: TGTGCCAGTTCTACAGGGGTTAGGGCTGAAGCTTTCTTT. Its translation: CASSTGVRAEAFF.

This clonotype has a count of ten or more. The chain employs TRBV4-3 and TRBJ2-7; TRBD2 matches at 14 bases. This CDR3 is 19 amino acids long. Trimming cost V 6 bases and J 1 base; bases outside gene matches: 14. The germline gives CDR1 LGHNA, CDR2 YSLEER. CDR3 DNA: TGCGCCAGCAGTCGCCAAGATCAGAGACTAGCGGGGGGGTCCTACGAGCAGTACTTC. Protein sequence: CASSRQDQRLAGGSYEQYF.

This chain joins TRBV7-6 and TRBJ2-7, with TRBD1 matching over 7 bases. Germline values: CDR1 SGHVS, CDR2 FNYEAQ. CDR3 length: 14 residues. V shed 4 bases and J 6 bases; nucleotides not matched to a gene: 9. In DNA, the CDR3 is TGTGCCAGCAGCTCCAACCAACAGGGGCGCGAGCAGTACTTC. Translating it yields CASSSNQQGREQYF.

This clonotype was seen only a few times. V and J are TRBV28 and TRBJ2-3, with 8 nucleotides matching TRBD2. Per the germline V gene, CDR1 is MDHEN and CDR2 is SYDVKM. The CDR3 loop spans 16 amino acids. The junction had 8 bases not matched to a gene; V was cut back by 5 bases and J by 1 base. The chain's CDR3 is CASSVIGLAGTDTQYF. The CDR3 coding sequence is TGTGCCAGCAGTGTAATAGGACTAGCTGGCACAGATACGCAGTATTTT.

V is TRBV14 and J is TRBJ2-1, with D tentatively TRBD1 (5 bases). Per germline, CDR1 SGHDN and CDR2 FVKESK. This CDR3 has 13 amino acids. V lost 2 bases and J 10 bases, leaving 12 bases between the germline ends. The CDR3 protein is CASSQRQGLEQFF. As DNA, the CDR3 is TGTGCCAGCAGCCAAAGGCAGGGTTTAGAGCAGTTCTTC.

J is TRBJ1-6 and V is TRBV6-5, with D maybe TRBD1 (5 bases). Trimming shortened V by 0 bases and J by 7 bases, and 10 bases separated the two germline ends. The CDR3 has 15 amino acids. Germline CDR1 and CDR2: MNHEY and SVGAGI. CDR3 in DNA: TGTGCCAGCAGTTACTCGGGGGACCGAAATTCACCCCTCCACTTT. Translating it yields CASSYSGDRNSPLHF.

V gene TRBV7-2 combines with J gene TRBJ2-1; D unresolved. This CDR3 has 12 residues. The germline V gene encodes CDR1 SGHTA and CDR2 FQGNSA. Trimming removed 6 bases at V and 9 bases at J, with 12 bases between. The CDR3 bases are TGTGCCAGCAGTCATAGCTGGGCTGAGCAGTTCTTC. Its protein product is CASSHSWAEQFF.

The V call is TRBV7-8, the J call TRBJ1-5; D remains unclear. Between the trimmed V and J ends, which lost 3 bases and 0 bases, there was a span of 9 bases. The CDR3 contains 15 residues. Looked up from germline, CDR1 is SGHVS and CDR2 is FQNEAQ. DNA of the CDR3: TGTGCCAGCAGCTTGGCTCAGTATAGCAATCAGCCCCAGCATTTT. Its translation: CASSLAQYSNQPQHF.

The table lists this clonotype with many counts. The rearrangement links TRBV7-2 to TRBJ1-6, with 8 bases lining up with TRBD1. Per germline, CDR1 SGHTA and CDR2 FQGNSA. V lost 5 bases, J lost 7 bases, and 7 bases stayed unmatched. The CDR3 loop spans 15 amino acids. CDR3 nucleotide sequence: TGTGCCAGCAGCGGTCAGACAGGGGCCAATTCACCCCTCCACTTT. Translation gives CASSGQTGANSPLHF.